Included here is one T cell receptor (beta chain) sequence, with context. Its antigen is currently not known. Base qualities are missing; no much larger clone stands one base away. This entry comes from a study of T cell responses to AZD1222 COVID-19 vaccine (dated by TCRdb to the early 2020s). General notes on the study: TCR sequencing was performed for roughly 250 trial participants, of whom about 200 were given two doses of AZD1222 and some 26 were given two doses of MenACWY control vaccine. Enrollment into the trials was organized by age into subgroups of 18-55, 56-69 and 70-plus years, and those subgroups contained roughly 150, 30 and 60 TCR-sequenced participants, respectively.

The investigation overall reported the following: In the small 56-69-year group, the increase in depth fell short of significance, most likely because of low power. Because no samples from the day 14 peak response were available, repertoires could be characterized only after the peak T cell response. The whole spike protein was spanned by vaccine-associated CD4 TCRs, and dominant responses were seen in regions 160-218 and 743-854. Participants were mostly white British and included more females than males, and it was suggested by the authors that clonal diversity may have been underestimated. Reportedly, almost half of the unique spike-specific TCRs recognized epitopes lying outside the regions that are mutated in the B.1.351 and B.1.1.7 variants. Conclusions about previously exposed vaccinees are limited because only a handful of AZD1222 recipients were SARS-CoV-2 seropositive at baseline. After two AZD1222 doses, spike-specific TCR breadth and depth were significantly higher than at day 0 and than in MenACWY recipients.

V sheds 2 bases and J sheds 3 bases, leaving 10 bases between their ends. CDR1 and CDR2 (SGHAT, FQNNGV) derive from the germline V gene. The CDR3 holds 15 amino acids from the cysteine to the phenylalanine. The CDR3 DNA has 45 bases and is translated from base 1. The intended sense of this specimen's time point label: about 28 days (+/-7) after the second vaccine dose. Because spike-specific TCR depth and breadth did not differ between the two schedules, AZD1222 recipients who got a second dose at roughly 4 weeks were pooled with those who got a second dose at roughly 12 weeks. Vaccinee samples were obtained from the UK trials COV001 and COV002, which included a single-blind randomized controlled phase 2/3 trial of AZD1222 (ChAdOx1 nCoV-19) in healthy adults. For TCRbeta chain sequencing, PBMC samples were collected from trial participants at day 0 and at day 28 after the second dose. The CDR3 regions of human TCRbeta chains were analyzed by immunosequencing. In the authors' own workflow: TCRs in the repertoires were compared against a reference library of SARS-CoV-2-specific TCRs that had been generated with the MIRA antigen-specificity platform. Breadth was defined as the fraction of unique TCRs that were SARS-CoV-2-associated, and depth was defined as the fraction of total T cells that were SARS-CoV-2-associated. Using the MIRA data, every spike-specific TCR was mapped to the spike region that the TCR reacted to and assigned to either a CD4 or a CD8 class. Log10-transformed breadth and depth values were compared by one-way ANOVA with Sidak's multiple comparisons tests. TCRdb retrieved this table from immuneACCESS and kept in-frame rearrangements only. Not all clones are present; in checked studies, unresolved V genes account for under half, and no reason is known for the remainder. V and J calls plus clone size are reproduced from that table; the DNA served to infer D and trimming. This sample holds approximately 110,000 clones; 87% were observed only once. Of the sample, roughly 2.5% is held by the ten largest clones.

This sequence originates from an adult who received the AZD1222 COVID-19 vaccine. Sequencing used peripheral blood, obtained 28 days after the second AZD1222 dose. The chain couples TRBV11-2 to TRBJ1-4; the D segment cannot be called with confidence. CDR3 loop: CASSLIAAPNEKLFF. Read as DNA, the sequence is TGTGCCAGCAGCTTAATAGCTGCACCTAATGAAAAACTGTTTTTT.